The 18 T cell receptor beta chains in this list originate from one sample, sequenced in a study of shared clonotypes between healthy human individuals. Libraries were prepared by immunoSEQ multiplex PCR; TCRdb keeps only in-frame clonotypes and omits some of them. The table has roughly 1.5 million clones, 95% to 99% seen once. Source material: naive CD4+ T cells sorted from blood. Indicated subset: CD45RA+ positively selected. These receptors came from a man aged 25 to 40 in good health.

The V call is TRBV6-4, the J call TRBJ2-2; tentatively, D is TRBD1 (5 bases). Trimming took 2 bases from V and 5 from J, leaving 12 bases between them. The CDR3 is 15 residues long. CDR1 and CDR2 (germline): MRHNA, SNTAGT. The CDR3 spells CASSDMGLGTGELFF. The CDR3 nucleotides are TGTGCCAGCAGTGACATGGGGCTGGGGACCGGGGAGCTGTTTTTT.

This clone appeared once. This chain uses TRBV7-9 with TRBJ2-5, with D possibly being TRBD1 (5 bases). This CDR3 spans 14 amino acids. V lost 3 bases to trimming and J lost 7 bases, with 15 bases between them. Germline CDR1 and CDR2: SEHNR and FQNEAQ (reference sequence). The CDR3 is CASSLKGPLGTQYF. The CDR3 DNA follows: TGTGCCAGCAGCTTGAAGGGGCCCCTAGGGACCCAGTACTTC. Complete variable domain (other parts from reference TRBV7-9 and TRBJ2-5): DTGVSQNPRHKITKRGQNVTFRCDPISEHNRLYWYRQTLGQGPEFLTYFQNEAQLEKSRLLSDRFSAERPKGSFSTLEIQRTEQGDSAMYLCASSLKGPLGTQYFGPGTRLLVL.

This clone appeared a single time. The rearrangement uses TRBV5-5 and TRBJ2-2; TRBD2 aligns across 7 bases. Trimming at V came to 5 bases and at J to 4 bases, leaving 11 bases not matched to a gene. The germline V gene encodes CDR1 SGHKS and CDR2 YYEKEE (reference sequence). The CDR3 is 16 residues long. The DNA of the CDR3 is TGTGCCAGCAGTACCCCCCGTCTAGCGGCCACCGGGGAGCTGTTTTTT. This translates into CASSTPRLAATGELFF.

V gene TRBV5-1 combines with J gene TRBJ1-5; 7 bases align to TRBD1. V dropped 2 bases and J dropped 3; count of bases not matched to a gene: 8. CDR3 length: 16 residues. CDR1 is SGHRS and CDR2 is YFSETQ in the germline V gene. In DNA form, the CDR3 reads TGCGCCAGCAGCTTTTCTAGGGGGCGATACAATCAGCCCCAGCATTTT. Encoded protein: CASSFSRGRYNQPQHF.

The rearrangement uses TRBV25-1 and TRBJ1-1; D is uncertain. This CDR3 comprises 14 residues. V was cut by 7 bases and J by 4 bases, with 16 bases left in between. Germline loops: CDR1 MGHDK, CDR2 SYGVNS. For the CDR3, the DNA is TGTGCCAGCATGGGAGTGGGTGGACTCACTGAAGCTTTCTTT. Amino acid sequence: CASMGVGGLTEAFF.

The chain couples TRBV6-4 to TRBJ1-5; 7 bases match TRBD1. Germline V CDR1 and CDR2: MRHNA, SNTAGT. The CDR3 sequence is 16 residues long. With 2 bases clipped from V and 9 bases from J, the junction kept 13 bases outside the gene matches. As DNA, the CDR3 is TGTGCCAGCAGTGACGGAGACAGGGTGATACGGGTGCCCCAGCATTTT. It is translated as CASSDGDRVIRVPQHF.

The chain employs TRBV25-1 and TRBJ1-1; possible D gene TRBD1, 5 bases. The V and J ends lost 4 bases and 3 bases respectively, with 9 bases between them. From germline, CDR1 is MGHDK and CDR2 SYGVNS. The CDR3 sequence is 13 residues long. The CDR3 nucleotides are TGTGCCAGCAGTGGGACAACCTACACTGAAGCTTTCTTT. This translates into CASSGTTYTEAFF.

This chain joins TRBV7-6 and TRBJ2-7, with TRBD1 identical over 11 bases. Germline lookup yields CDR1 SGHVS and CDR2 FNYEAQ. The CDR3 extends over 14 amino acids. Trimming at V came to 3 bases and at J to 3 bases, leaving 1 base not matched to a gene. For the CDR3, the DNA is TGTGCCAGCAGCTTCGGGACAGGGGGCTACGAGCAGTACTTC. The encoded protein is CASSFGTGGYEQYF.

For this clone: A read error may account for a junction end that differs from germline. This chain connects TRBV2 to TRBJ2-7, with TRBD1 matching over 7 bases. The germline V gene encodes CDR1 SNHLY and CDR2 FYNNEI. The length of the CDR3 is 15 residues. CDR3 sequence reads: CASSEVLRTGYEQYF. Written as DNA, the CDR3 is TGTGCCAGCAGCGAAGTGCTAAGGACAGGCTACGAGCAGTACTTC.

V and J are TRBV10-3 and TRBJ2-7, with D uncertain. This CDR3 is built from 11 residues. Looked up from germline, CDR1 is ENHRY and CDR2 is SYGVKD. Trimming took 8 bases from V and 4 from J, leaving 9 bases between them. In DNA, the CDR3 is TGTGCCATCTCTGGCCTATACGAGCAGTACTTC. Translation gives CAISGLYEQYF.

CDR3 residues: CASSYSAPYEQYF. In DNA form, the CDR3 reads TGTGCCAGCAGTTACTCGGCCCCCTACGAGCAGTACTTC. The chain recombines TRBV6-5 with TRBJ2-7; D is ambiguous. In germline, CDR1 is MNHEY, CDR2 SVGAGI. The V and J ends lost 0 bases and 2 bases respectively, with 5 bases between them. This CDR3 is 13 amino acids long.

This rearrangement joins TRBV2 to TRBJ2-5; the D gene is possibly TRBD1 (5 bases). V lost 4 bases and J 3 bases, leaving 9 bases between the germline ends. The V gene's germline CDR1 is SNHLY and CDR2 FYNNEI. CDR3 length: 13 residues. The CDR3 DNA reads as TGTGCCAGCAGTGGGGTCAGGGAAGAGACCCAGTACTTC. Protein sequence: CASSGVREETQYF.

The rearrangement joins TRBV6-6 to TRBJ1-1, with a possible D match to TRBD1 (5 bases). The V end was cut by 6 bases, the J end by 7 bases, with 9 bases between. Germline CDR1 MNHNY, CDR2 SVGAGI (reference sequence). CDR3 size: 11 residues. The CDR3 coding sequence is TGTGCCAGCAGCGGTCAGGGTGAAGCTTTCTTT. This gives the protein CASSGQGEAFF.

The gene calls are TRBV5-1 and TRBJ1-4; no firm D call. The CDR3 has 14 amino acids. V was cut by 4 bases and J by 0 bases, with 7 bases left in between. From germline, CDR1 is SGHRS and CDR2 YFSETQ. CDR3 in amino acids: CASSTTPTNEKLFF. The CDR3 nucleotides are TGCGCCAGCAGCACGACCCCAACTAATGAAAAACTGTTTTTT. The variable domain in full, completed from reference TRBV5-1 and TRBJ1-4, reads KAGVTQTPRYLIKTRGQQVTLSCSPISGHRSVSWYQQTPGQGLQFLFEYFSETQRNKGNFPGRFSGRQFSNSRSEMNVSTLELGDSALYLCASSTTPTNEKLFFGSGTQLSVL.

The chain joins TRBV11-2 to TRBJ2-1; a possible D gene is TRBD2 (5 bases). CDR1 SGHAT and CDR2 FQNNGV come from the germline V gene. The CDR3 covers 12 residues. V lost 7 bases and J lost 9, with 13 bases in between. The CDR3 here is CASTVHSGEQFF. The CDR3 bases are TGTGCCAGCACCGTCCACAGCGGTGAGCAGTTCTTC.

This rearrangement joins TRBV28 to TRBJ2-1; D unclear. Germline V CDR1 and CDR2: MDHEN, SYDVKM. The length of the CDR3 is 13 residues. The germline V and J ends were trimmed by 7 bases and 4 bases, with 11 bases remaining between them. CDR3 nucleotides: TGTGCCAGCATTGGCACAGCTTACAATGAGCAGTTCTTC. Translating gives CASIGTAYNEQFF.

To note about this clone: This sample also contains other DNA sequences that code for the same CDR3. J is TRBJ2-5 and V is TRBV5-5; D uncertain. Trimming took off 0 bases at V and 2 bases at J, with 8 bases between the two ends. Germline values: CDR1 SGHKS, CDR2 YYEKEE (reference sequence). This CDR3 is built from 14 residues. The CDR3 is CASSLGGVQETQYF. Written as DNA, the CDR3 is TGTGCCAGCAGCTTGGGTGGGGTGCAAGAGACCCAGTACTTC.

The chain combines TRBV7-2 with TRBJ2-2; D call uncertain. The CDR3 runs 14 residues. Trimming stripped 0 bases from V and 4 bases from J, with 6 bases between. CDR1 and CDR2 (germline): SGHTA, FQGNSA. The CDR3 region is CASSLAASTGELFF. The CDR3 DNA reads TGTGCCAGCAGCTTAGCGGCTAGCACCGGGGAGCTGTTTTTT.